These 19 T cell receptor beta chains came from one sample sequenced in a study of T cell responses to AZD1222 COVID-19 vaccine. Assay used: immunoSEQ multiplex PCR; TCRdb lists only in-frame clones, some missing. The data hold under 130,000 clones, with 91% observed a single time. This specimen was peripheral blood, taken on day 0 of AZD1222 vaccination. These receptors came from an adult in good health.

The V and J genes are TRBV15 and TRBJ1-1, with no clear D. The CDR3 spans 15 residues. The V end was cut by 2 bases, the J end by 3 bases, with 13 bases between. CDR1 and CDR2 from the germline V gene are LNHNV and YYDKDF (reference sequence). The CDR3 protein is CATSRYIIRDTEAFF. The CDR3 DNA is TGTGCCACCAGCAGATACATCATTCGGGACACTGAAGCTTTCTTT.

The V call is TRBV6-2 or TRBV6-3, the J call TRBJ1-2; weak D call: TRBD1 (5 bases). Germline-derived CDR1 and CDR2 are MNHEY and SVGEGT. Trimming pared 1 base from V and 8 bases from J, leaving 17 bases between. There are 15 residues in the CDR3. The chain's CDR3 is CASSYLGRDGWGYTF. In nucleotides, the CDR3 is TGTGCCAGCAGTTACTTAGGACGGGACGGTTGGGGCTACACCTTC.

This rearrangement joins TRBV5-1 to TRBJ1-1; no firm D call. The CDR3 sequence is 12 residues long. The germline V gene encodes CDR1 SGHRS and CDR2 YFSETQ. Trimming pared 8 bases from V and 1 base from J, leaving 9 bases between. The CDR3 coding sequence is TGCGCCAGTGCCATTGGGAACACTGAAGCTTTCTTT. It codes for CASAIGNTEAFF.

The rearrangement links TRBV18 to TRBJ1-1; 7 bases are a match to TRBD1. The CDR3 extends over 16 amino acids. The ends lost 6 bases at V and 1 base at J; junction bases unmatched: 11. Germline loops: CDR1 KGHSH, CDR2 LQKENI. This CDR3 is CASSRQGGGSNTEAFF. The CDR3 DNA reads as TGTGCCAGCTCGCGACAGGGAGGGGGCTCGAACACTGAAGCTTTCTTT.

The rearrangement uses TRBV15 and TRBJ2-3; the D is unclear. The ends were cut back, 0 bases at V and 0 bases at J, with 10 bases in the middle. From germline, CDR1 is LNHNV and CDR2 YYDKDF (reference sequence). The CDR3 length is 16 residues. CDR3 amino acids: CATSRDAPGSTDTQYF. The DNA of the CDR3 is TGTGCCACCAGCAGAGATGCGCCTGGGAGCACAGATACGCAGTATTTT.

The gene calls are TRBV3-1 (or the pseudogene TRBV3-2) and TRBJ2-7; 7 nucleotides agree with TRBD1. V shed 4 bases, J shed 4 bases, and the junction held 4 bases outside the gene matches. Looked up from germline, CDR1 is LGHDT and CDR2 is YNNKEL (reference sequence). This CDR3 spans 13 amino acids. The CDR3 here is CASSRQGEYEQYF. The CDR3 nucleotides are TGTGCCAGCAGCCGACAGGGAGAGTACGAGCAGTACTTC.

This clone was counted a few times. The chain employs TRBV24-1 and TRBJ2-3, with no clear D. Trimming pared 4 bases from V and 0 bases from J, leaving 7 bases between. The germline V gene has CDR1 KGHDR and CDR2 SFDVKD. This CDR3 contains 14 residues. The CDR3 DNA is TGTGCCACCAGTGAGTCGACTAGCACAGATACGCAGTATTTT. Translating it yields CATSESTSTDTQYF.

The J gene is TRBJ1-2, the V gene TRBV30; D possibly corresponds to TRBD1 (6 bases). The CDR3 has 16 residues. From germline, CDR1 is GTSNPN and CDR2 SVGIG (reference sequence). V was trimmed by 1 base and J by 1 base, leaving 16 bases between them. The CDR3 DNA follows: TGTGCCTGGAGTGCCGGGTACAGGGTGGATAACTATGGCTACACCTTC. This sequence encodes CAWSAGYRVDNYGYTF.

The J gene is TRBJ1-2, the V gene TRBV7-9; 8 nucleotides agree with TRBD1. The CDR3 length is 14 residues. Losses at the gene ends were 0 bases for V and 7 bases for J; bases not matched to a gene: 4. Germline CDR1 SEHNR, CDR2 FQNEAQ (reference sequence). CDR3: CASSLAPGGGGYTF. The CDR3 DNA follows: TGTGCCAGCAGCTTAGCGCCAGGGGGCGGTGGCTACACCTTC.

This chain connects TRBV7-8 to TRBJ1-5, with D uncertain. CDR3 length: 15 residues. CDR1 and CDR2 (germline): SGHVS, FQNEAQ. The V gene lost 7 bases and the J gene lost 1 base, with 14 bases spanning the gap. The CDR3 loop is CASTLSRRSNQPQHF. For the CDR3, the DNA is TGTGCCAGCACCCTTAGCCGTAGGAGCAATCAGCCCCAGCATTTT.

The CDR3 here is CAWSVQPRSYGYTF. CDR3 sequence (DNA): TGTGCCTGGAGTGTACAGCCGCGGAGCTATGGCTACACCTTC. This sequence joins TRBV30 and TRBJ1-2; D is unresolved. V was shortened by 0 bases and J by 4 bases, with 12 bases between the two germline ends. Germline V gene sequence: CDR1 GTSNPN, CDR2 SVGIG (reference sequence). This CDR3 spans 14 amino acids.

The chain is built from TRBV3-1 (or the pseudogene TRBV3-2) and TRBJ1-2; D is unresolved. CDR1 and CDR2 from the germline V gene are LGHDT and YNNKEL (reference sequence). The CDR3 is 14 residues long. The ends were cut back, 2 bases at V and 4 bases at J, with 11 bases in the middle. This CDR3 reads CASSQLTSSYGYTF. CDR3 DNA sequence: TGTGCCAGCAGCCAACTTACAAGTTCCTATGGCTACACCTTC.

V is TRBV28 and J is TRBJ2-1; TRBD2 matches at 8 bases. Germline CDR1 reads MDHEN; CDR2 reads SYDVKM. The length of the CDR3 is 18 residues. V shed 4 bases, J shed 4 bases, and the junction held 15 bases outside the gene matches. CDR3 coding DNA: TGTGCCAGCAGTTCCCTACCGGGACTAGTCGCCGTTTACAATGAGCAGTTCTTC. It is translated as CASSSLPGLVAVYNEQFF.

The chain links TRBV15 to TRBJ2-5; 9 bases line up with TRBD1. Trimming removed 0 bases from V and 3 bases from J; junction bases left unmatched: 5. Germline CDR1 is LNHNV and CDR2 is YYDKDF (reference sequence). The CDR3 contains 16 residues. CDR3: CATSRDSGTGKETQYF. For the CDR3, the DNA is TGTGCCACCAGCAGAGATTCCGGGACAGGGAAAGAGACCCAGTACTTC.

The count of this clone is one. This sequence joins TRBV28 and TRBJ2-7; the D gene is possibly TRBD1 (5 bases). CDR3 size: 16 residues. V was clipped by 3 bases and J by 4 bases, with 19 bases between them. Germline lookup yields CDR1 MDHEN and CDR2 SYDVKM. Here the CDR3 DNA reads TGTGCCAGCAGTTTGGTTTCAGGGCCCCTCCCATACGAGCAGTACTTC. Its translation: CASSLVSGPLPYEQYF.

The chain uses TRBV7-2 and TRBJ2-7; D might be TRBD1 or TRBD2, each matching 5 bases. V was trimmed by 1 base and J by 7 bases, leaving 17 bases between them. The CDR3 has 15 residues. The V gene's germline CDR1 is SGHTA and CDR2 FQGNSA. CDR3: CASSLGGAVSWEQYF. In DNA form, the CDR3 reads TGTGCCAGCAGCTTAGGAGGGGCCGTTTCGTGGGAGCAGTACTTC. Based on the CDR3 plus reference TRBV7-2 and TRBJ2-7, the full variable domain is GAGVSQSPSNKVTEKGKDVELRCDPISGHTALYWYRQSLGQGLEFLIYFQGNSAPDKSGLPSDRFSAERTGGSVSTLTIQRTQQEDSAVYLCASSLGGAVSWEQYFGPGTRLTVT.

V usage is TRBV2 and J usage is TRBJ1-1; the match to TRBD1 covers 7 bases. Germline values: CDR1 SNHLY, CDR2 FYNNEI. The ends lost 7 bases at V and 11 bases at J; junction bases unmatched: 13. The CDR3 covers 13 residues. CDR3 residues: CASTEGQLLRAFF. CDR3 nucleotide sequence: TGTGCCAGCACCGAGGGACAGCTCTTGAGGGCTTTCTTT.

V and J are TRBV19 and TRBJ1-4; TRBD1 agrees at 8 bases. This CDR3 has 15 residues. The trim removed 6 bases at V and 6 bases at J, leaving 9 bases unmatched. Germline assignment: CDR1 LNHDA and CDR2 SQIVND (reference sequence). As DNA, the CDR3 is TGTGCCAGTAGCCCTACCCCAGGGGGCGATGAAAAACTGTTTTTT. Amino acids: CASSPTPGGDEKLFF.

V and J are TRBV19 and TRBJ2-1; no definite D call. The germline V gene encodes CDR1 LNHDA and CDR2 SQIVND (reference sequence). The CDR3 consists of 15 residues. The V gene lost 0 bases and the J gene lost 13 bases, with 19 bases spanning the gap. CDR3 sequence reads: CASSIDHLANPFQFF. CDR3 nucleotide sequence: TGTGCCAGTAGTATAGACCACTTGGCTAACCCCTTCCAGTTCTTC.